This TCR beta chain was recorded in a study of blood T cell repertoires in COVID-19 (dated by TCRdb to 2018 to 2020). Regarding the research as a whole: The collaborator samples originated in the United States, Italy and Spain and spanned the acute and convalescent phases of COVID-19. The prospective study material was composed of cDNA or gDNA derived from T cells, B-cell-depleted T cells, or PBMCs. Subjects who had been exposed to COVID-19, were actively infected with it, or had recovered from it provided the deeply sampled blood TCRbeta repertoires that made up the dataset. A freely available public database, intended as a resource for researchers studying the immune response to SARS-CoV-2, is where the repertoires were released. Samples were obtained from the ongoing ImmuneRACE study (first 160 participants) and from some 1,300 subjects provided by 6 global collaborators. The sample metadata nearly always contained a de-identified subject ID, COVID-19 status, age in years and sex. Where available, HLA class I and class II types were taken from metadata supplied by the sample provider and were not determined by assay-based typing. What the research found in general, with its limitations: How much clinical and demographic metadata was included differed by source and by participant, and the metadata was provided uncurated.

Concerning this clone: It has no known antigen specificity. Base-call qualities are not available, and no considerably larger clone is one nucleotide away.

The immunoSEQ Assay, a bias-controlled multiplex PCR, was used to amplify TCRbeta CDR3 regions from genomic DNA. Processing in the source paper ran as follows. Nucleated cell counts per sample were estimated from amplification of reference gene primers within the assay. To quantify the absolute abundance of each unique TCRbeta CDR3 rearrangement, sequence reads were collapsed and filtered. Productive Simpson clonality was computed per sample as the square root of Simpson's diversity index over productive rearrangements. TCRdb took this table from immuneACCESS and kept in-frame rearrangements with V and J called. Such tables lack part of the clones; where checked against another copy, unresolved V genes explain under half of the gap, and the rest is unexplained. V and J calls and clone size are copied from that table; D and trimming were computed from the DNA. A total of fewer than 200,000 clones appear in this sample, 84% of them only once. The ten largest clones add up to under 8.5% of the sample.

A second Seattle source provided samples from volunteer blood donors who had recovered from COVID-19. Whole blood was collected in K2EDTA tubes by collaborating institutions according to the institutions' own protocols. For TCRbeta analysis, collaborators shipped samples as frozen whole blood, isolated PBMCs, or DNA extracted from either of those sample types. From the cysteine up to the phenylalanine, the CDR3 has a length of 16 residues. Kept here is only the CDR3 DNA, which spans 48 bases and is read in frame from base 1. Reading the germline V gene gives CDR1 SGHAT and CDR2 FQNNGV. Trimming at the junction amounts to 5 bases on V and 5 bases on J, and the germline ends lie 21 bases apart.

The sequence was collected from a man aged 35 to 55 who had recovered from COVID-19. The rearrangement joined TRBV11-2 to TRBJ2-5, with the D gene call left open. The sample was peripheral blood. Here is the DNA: TGTGCCAGCAGCCCGCTTGGGTTTTGGTCCGGGGAGACCCAGTACTTC. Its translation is CASSPLGFWSGETQYF. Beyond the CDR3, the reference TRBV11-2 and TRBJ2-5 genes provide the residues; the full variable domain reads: EAGVAQSPRYKIIEKRQSVAFWCNPISGHATLYWYQQILGQGPKLLIQFQNNGVVDDSQLPKDRFSAERLKGVDSTLKIQPAKLEDSAVYLCASSPLGFWSGETQYFGPGTRLLVL.